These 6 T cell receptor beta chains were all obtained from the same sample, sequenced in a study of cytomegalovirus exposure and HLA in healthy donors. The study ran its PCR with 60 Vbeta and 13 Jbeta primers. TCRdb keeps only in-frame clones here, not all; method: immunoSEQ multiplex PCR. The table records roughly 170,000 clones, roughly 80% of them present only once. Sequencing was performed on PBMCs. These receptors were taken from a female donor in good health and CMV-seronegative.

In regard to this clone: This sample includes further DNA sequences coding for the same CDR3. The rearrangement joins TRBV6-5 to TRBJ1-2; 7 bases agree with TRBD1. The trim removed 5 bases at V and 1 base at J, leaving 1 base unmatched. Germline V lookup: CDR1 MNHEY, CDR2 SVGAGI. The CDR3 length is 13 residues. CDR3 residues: CASSRQGNYGYTF. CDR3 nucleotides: TGTGCCAGCAGTAGACAGGGTAACTATGGCTACACCTTC.

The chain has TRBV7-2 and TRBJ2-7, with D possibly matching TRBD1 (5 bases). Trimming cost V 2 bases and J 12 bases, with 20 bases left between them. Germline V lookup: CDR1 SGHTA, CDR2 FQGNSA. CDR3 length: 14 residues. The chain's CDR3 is CASSLQTRAPRGYF. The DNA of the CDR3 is TGTGCCAGCAGCTTACAGACCAGGGCCCCCCGAGGGTACTTC.

CDR3: CASSPTSGRATGELFF. CDR3 coding DNA: TGTGCCAGCAGTCCGACTAGCGGGAGGGCAACCGGGGAGCTGTTTTTT. The chain joins TRBV27 to TRBJ2-2; 14 bases fit TRBD2. This CDR3 is built from 16 residues. V trimming: 5 bases; J trimming: 5 bases; junction bases outside the gene matches: 4. The germline V gene encodes CDR1 MNHEY and CDR2 SMNVEV (reference sequence).

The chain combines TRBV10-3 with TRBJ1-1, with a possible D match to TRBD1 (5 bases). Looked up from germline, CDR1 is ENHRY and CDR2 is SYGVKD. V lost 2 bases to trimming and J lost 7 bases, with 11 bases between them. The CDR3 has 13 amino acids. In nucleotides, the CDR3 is TGTGCCATCAGTGAGCGACAGTCGGGTGAAGCTTTCTTT. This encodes CAISERQSGEAFF.

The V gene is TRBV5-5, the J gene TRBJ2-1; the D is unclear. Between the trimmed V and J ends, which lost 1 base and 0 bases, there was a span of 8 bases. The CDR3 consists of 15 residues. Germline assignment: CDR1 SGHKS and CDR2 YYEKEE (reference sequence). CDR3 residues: CASSLFPGSYNEQFF. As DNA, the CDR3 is TGTGCCAGCAGCTTGTTTCCGGGCTCCTACAATGAGCAGTTCTTC.

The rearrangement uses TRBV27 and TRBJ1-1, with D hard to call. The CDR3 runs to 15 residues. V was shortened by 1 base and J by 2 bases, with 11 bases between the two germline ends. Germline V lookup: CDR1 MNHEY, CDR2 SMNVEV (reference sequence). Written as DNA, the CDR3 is TGTGCCAGCAGTTTATGGTCCCGCGGTAACACTGAAGCTTTCTTT. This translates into CASSLWSRGNTEAFF.